The 20 T cell receptor beta chains below all came from one sample that was sequenced in a study of blood T cell repertoires in COVID-19. Libraries were prepared by immunoSEQ multiplex PCR; TCRdb keeps only in-frame clonotypes and omits some of them. Of some 250,000 clones in the sample, roughly nine tenths were seen once. Source material: peripheral blood. The receptors were sampled from a man in his sixties with acute or convalescent COVID-19.

This chain connects TRBV18 to TRBJ1-2, with TRBD1 identical over 8 bases. V trimming: 0 bases; J trimming: 8 bases; junction bases outside the gene matches: 5. The CDR3 loop spans 14 amino acids. Germline V lookup: CDR1 KGHSH, CDR2 LQKENI. Written as DNA, the CDR3 is TGTGCCAGCTCACCACCTGGACAGGGTAGGGGCTACACCTTC. Translating it yields CASSPPGQGRGYTF.

The chain combines TRBV7-2 with TRBJ2-2; 8 bases are shared with TRBD2. This CDR3 is 15 amino acids long. V was clipped by 3 bases and J by 4 bases; unmatched bases: 4. Germline values: CDR1 SGHTA, CDR2 FQGNSA. CDR3 sequence (DNA): TGTGCCAGCAGCTTTCGAGCGGGAGCCACCGGGGAGCTGTTTTTT. Protein sequence: CASSFRAGATGELFF.

The table lists this clone with a few counts. The chain employs TRBV10-3 and TRBJ1-3, with 8 bases matching TRBD1. The CDR3 is made up of 14 amino acids. CDR1 and CDR2 (germline): ENHRY, SYGVKD. V gave up 11 bases and J gave up 7 bases; unmatched junction bases: 13. The CDR3 spells CASRQGNEKNTIYF. The CDR3 nucleotides read TGTGCCTCGAGACAGGGGAATGAAAAGAACACCATATATTTT.

The gene calls are TRBV28 and TRBJ2-1, with D uncertain. Trimming took 5 bases from V and 0 from J, leaving 14 bases between them. The germline CDR1 and CDR2 sequences are MDHEN and SYDVKM. The CDR3 covers 16 residues. Written as DNA, the CDR3 is TGTGCCAGCAGTCCCTCGGCGCCTAGCTCCTACAATGAGCAGTTCTTC. It codes for CASSPSAPSSYNEQFF.

This chain joins TRBV24-1 and TRBJ2-2; D might be TRBD1 (6 bases). Germline CDR1 and CDR2: KGHDR and SFDVKD. V was shortened by 10 bases and J by 6 bases, with 11 bases between the two germline ends. The length of the CDR3 is 12 residues. The CDR3 DNA is TGTGCCACGCAGGGGCCCTCCGGGGAGCTGTTTTTT. Encoded protein: CATQGPSGELFF.

This chain joins TRBV4-3 and TRBJ1-1, with D hard to call. The germline V gene has CDR1 LGHNA and CDR2 YSLEER. The V gene lost 1 base and the J gene lost 3 bases, with 18 bases spanning the gap. The CDR3 has 17 residues. The CDR3 nucleotides read TGCGCCAGCAGCCAAGGTATTGGTCGGAGTTCGGACACTGAAGCTTTCTTT. Its protein product is CASSQGIGRSSDTEAFF.

J is TRBJ2-7 and V is TRBV27, with D possibly TRBD2 on 6 matching bases. Germline lookup yields CDR1 MNHEY and CDR2 SMNVEV (reference sequence). The CDR3 has 16 residues. V dropped 5 bases and J dropped 2 bases, with 19 bases sitting between them. CDR3 sequence: CASSPRRGSRAYEQYF. The CDR3 nucleotides are TGTGCCAGCAGTCCTCGGAGGGGCTCTAGGGCCTACGAGCAGTACTTC.

This clone showed up just once. The chain joins TRBV10-3 to TRBJ1-1; 12 positions match TRBD1. This CDR3 has 14 amino acids. Trimming removed 6 bases from V and 4 bases from J; junction bases left unmatched: 3. Germline-derived CDR1 and CDR2 are ENHRY and SYGVKD. The CDR3 nucleotides read TGTGCCATCAGGGGGGACAGGGGGCCCACTGAAGCTTTCTTT. Translation: CAIRGDRGPTEAFF.

The chain carries TRBV19 and TRBJ1-5; 7 positions match TRBD1. V shed 5 bases, J shed 6 bases, and the junction held 10 bases outside the gene matches. Germline lookup yields CDR1 LNHDA and CDR2 SQIVND (reference sequence). CDR3 length: 15 residues. The CDR3 is CASSQETGASQPQHF. The CDR3 DNA reads as TGTGCCAGTAGTCAGGAAACAGGGGCTAGTCAGCCCCAGCATTTT.

This chain connects TRBV28 to TRBJ1-2; D ambiguous. Germline CDR1 reads MDHEN; CDR2 reads SYDVKM. Trimming removed 7 bases from V and 4 bases from J, with 13 bases in between. The CDR3 runs to 13 residues. CDR3 residues: CASTFPGGYGYTF. The CDR3 region has the DNA TGTGCCAGCACCTTCCCCGGCGGCTATGGCTACACCTTC.

The gene calls are TRBV6-2 or TRBV6-3 and TRBJ2-5; 7 nucleotides match TRBD1. The CDR3 loop spans 15 amino acids. CDR1 and CDR2 from the germline V gene are MNHEY and SVGEGT. Losses at the gene ends were 2 bases for V and 3 bases for J; bases not matched to a gene: 6. The CDR3 sequence: CASSYPTGDKETQYF. CDR3 coding DNA: TGTGCCAGCAGTTACCCAACAGGGGACAAAGAGACCCAGTACTTC.

CDR3 protein: CASSSPTGPYYEQYF. The CDR3 nucleotides are TGTGCCAGCAGTTCCCCGACAGGGCCGTATTACGAGCAGTACTTC. J is TRBJ2-7 and V is TRBV28, with TRBD1 identical over 7 bases. The germline V gene encodes CDR1 MDHEN and CDR2 SYDVKM. There are 15 residues in the CDR3. The junction had 10 bases not matched to a gene; V was cut back by 4 bases and J by 4 bases.

V gene TRBV27 combines with J gene TRBJ1-6; 7 nucleotides agree with TRBD1. The CDR3 loop spans 16 amino acids. Germline CDR1 reads MNHEY; CDR2 reads SMNVEV (reference sequence). With V trimmed by 5 bases and J by 8 bases, 12 bases remained unmatched. CDR3 DNA sequence: TGTGCCAGCAGTCCGCGGGTGGCAGGGGGTTATTCACCCCTCCACTTT. Its protein product is CASSPRVAGGYSPLHF.

The rearrangement joins TRBV6-6 to TRBJ1-5; the match to TRBD1 covers 8 bases. The junction had 11 bases not matched to a gene; V was cut back by 6 bases and J by 7 bases. The CDR3 contains 15 residues. Germline V lookup: CDR1 MNHNY, CDR2 SVGAGI (reference sequence). The CDR3 region has the DNA TGTGCCAGCAGACCGCCGGGACAGGCGGGACAGCCCCAGCATTTT. Translated: CASRPPGQAGQPQHF.

The V and J genes are TRBV7-2 and TRBJ2-1; 8 bases agree with TRBD2. J was trimmed by 9 bases and V by 5 bases; bases with no gene match: 12. The germline V gene has CDR1 SGHTA and CDR2 FQGNSA. The CDR3 is made up of 15 amino acids. CDR3 DNA: TGTGCCAGCAGCGTCCTTCGGACTAGCTATAGTGAGCAGTTCTTC. It specifies CASSVLRTSYSEQFF.

The chain joins TRBV19 to TRBJ2-3, with 9 positions matching TRBD1. The J segment lost 4 bases and the V segment lost 3 bases, leaving 5 bases of the junction unmatched. The germline gives CDR1 LNHDA, CDR2 SQIVND (reference sequence). This CDR3 has 15 residues. The CDR3 loop is CASSIGGTGSDTQYF. Written as DNA, the CDR3 is TGTGCCAGTAGTATTGGAGGGACAGGGTCAGATACGCAGTATTTT. Full variable domain (missing parts from reference TRBV19 and TRBJ2-3): DGGITQSPKYLFRKEGQNVTLSCEQNLNHDAMYWYRQDPGQGLRLIYYSQIVNDFQKGDIAEGYSVSREKKESFPLTVTSAQKNPTAFYLCASSIGGTGSDTQYFGPGTRLTVL.

V gene TRBV9 combines with J gene TRBJ2-7; 9 bases are a match to TRBD2. The germline V gene has CDR1 SGDLS and CDR2 YYNGEE. V lost 0 bases and J lost 7; bases outside the gene matches: 11. The CDR3 has 16 amino acids. CDR3 DNA sequence: TGTGCCAGCAGCGTAGTTGGGAAGCGGGAGGCGTGGGAGCAGTACTTC. It encodes CASSVVGKREAWEQYF.

The chain combines TRBV9 with TRBJ2-2; 10 bases fit TRBD1. The ends lost 4 bases at V and 6 bases at J; junction bases unmatched: 6. The CDR3 totals 15 residues. The germline gives CDR1 SGDLS, CDR2 YYNGEE. CDR3 sequence reads: CASSPRTGGSGELFF. In nucleotides, the CDR3 is TGTGCCAGCAGCCCACGGACAGGGGGATCCGGGGAGCTGTTTTTT.

The gene calls are TRBV7-3 and TRBJ1-1, with 8 bases matching TRBD1. The CDR3 consists of 14 residues. J lost 4 bases, V lost 5 bases, and 6 bases had no gene match. CDR1 and CDR2 from the germline V gene are SGHTA and FQGTGA. CDR3 sequence reads: CASSAQGGITEAFF. The CDR3 DNA sequence: TGTGCCAGCAGCGCACAGGGGGGTATCACTGAAGCTTTCTTT.

The chain employs TRBV11-2 and TRBJ1-1, with TRBD1 as a possible D gene (5 bases). CDR1 SGHAT and CDR2 FQNNGV come from the germline V gene. Trimming stripped 5 bases from V and 7 bases from J, with 14 bases between. This CDR3 has 13 amino acids. The CDR3 DNA reads as TGTGCCAGCAGCGGCGCCGCAGGGTTTGAAGCTTTCTTT. It encodes CASSGAAGFEAFF.